The 2 T cell receptor beta chains presented below share a single source sample, sequenced in a study of T cell responses to AZD1222 COVID-19 vaccine. Profiled with immunoSEQ multiplex PCR; TCRdb holds only in-frame clones, not every one. The table has about 85,000 clones, roughly 85% seen once. Sequences were derived from peripheral blood, sampled on day 0 of AZD1222 vaccination. The receptors here all came from an adult in good health.

V is TRBV10-3 and J is TRBJ1-1, with 7 bases that match TRBD1. The CDR3 consists of 15 residues. Germline V gene sequence: CDR1 ENHRY, CDR2 SYGVKD. Trimming cost V 4 bases and J 1 base; bases outside gene matches: 6. This chain's CDR3 is CAISGRAGGNTEAFF. The CDR3, as DNA: TGTGCCATCAGTGGGAGGGCAGGGGGGAACACTGAAGCTTTCTTT.

This chain connects TRBV7-3 to TRBJ2-3; weak D call: TRBD2 (6 bases). V lost 5 bases to trimming and J lost 0 bases, with 24 bases between them. The CDR3 loop spans 19 amino acids. Germline lookup yields CDR1 SGHTA and CDR2 FQGTGA. Here the CDR3 reads CASSRSSRGITTSTDTQYF. As DNA, the CDR3 is TGTGCCAGCAGCCGTTCGTCCCGGGGGATAACAACTAGCACAGATACGCAGTATTTT.